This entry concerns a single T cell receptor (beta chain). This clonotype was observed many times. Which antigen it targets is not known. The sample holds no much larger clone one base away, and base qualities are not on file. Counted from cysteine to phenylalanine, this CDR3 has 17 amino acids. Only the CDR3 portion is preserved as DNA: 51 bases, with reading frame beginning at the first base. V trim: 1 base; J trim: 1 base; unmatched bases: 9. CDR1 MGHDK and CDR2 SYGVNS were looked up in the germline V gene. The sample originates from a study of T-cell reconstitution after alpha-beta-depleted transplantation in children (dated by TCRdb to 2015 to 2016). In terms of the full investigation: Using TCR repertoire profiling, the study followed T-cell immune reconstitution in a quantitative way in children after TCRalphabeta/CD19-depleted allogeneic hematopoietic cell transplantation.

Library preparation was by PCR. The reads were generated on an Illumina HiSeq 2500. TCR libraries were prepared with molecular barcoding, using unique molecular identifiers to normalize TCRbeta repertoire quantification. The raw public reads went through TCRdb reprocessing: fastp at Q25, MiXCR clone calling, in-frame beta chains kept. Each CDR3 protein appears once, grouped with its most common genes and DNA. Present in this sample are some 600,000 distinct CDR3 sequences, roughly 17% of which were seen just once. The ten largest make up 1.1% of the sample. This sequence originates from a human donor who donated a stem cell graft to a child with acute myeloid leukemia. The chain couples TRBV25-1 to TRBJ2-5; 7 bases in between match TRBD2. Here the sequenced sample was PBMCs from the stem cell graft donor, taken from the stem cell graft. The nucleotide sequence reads TGTGCCAGCAGTGAATGGGTGGGGAGGGCCAGCCAAGAGACCCAGTACTTC. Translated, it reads CASSEWVGRASQETQYF. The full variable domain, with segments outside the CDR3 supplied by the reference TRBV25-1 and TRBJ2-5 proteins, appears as EADIYQTPRYLVIGTGKKITLECSQTMGHDKMYWYQQDPGMELHLIHYSYGVNSTEKGDLSSESTVSRIRTEHFPLTLESARPSHTSQYLCASSEWVGRASQETQYFGPGTRLLVL.